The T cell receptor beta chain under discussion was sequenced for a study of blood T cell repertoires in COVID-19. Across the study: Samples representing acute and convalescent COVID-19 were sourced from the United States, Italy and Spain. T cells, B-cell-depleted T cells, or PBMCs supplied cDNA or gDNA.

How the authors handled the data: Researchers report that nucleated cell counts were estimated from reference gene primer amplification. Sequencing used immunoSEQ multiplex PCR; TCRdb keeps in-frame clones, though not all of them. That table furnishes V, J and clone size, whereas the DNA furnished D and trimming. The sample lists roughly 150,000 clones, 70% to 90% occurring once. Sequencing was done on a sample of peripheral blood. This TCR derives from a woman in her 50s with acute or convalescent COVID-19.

The CDR3 DNA is TGCGCCAGCAGCTTGGGCAGGGTGACTGGAAACACCATATATTTT. This encodes CASSLGRVTGNTIYF. The genes are TRBV5-1 and TRBJ1-3; TRBD1 might be the D (5 bases). Germline lookup yields CDR1 SGHRS and CDR2 YFSETQ. The ends were cut back, 0 bases at V and 2 bases at J, with 9 bases in the middle. This CDR3 contains 15 residues.